The entry that follows covers one T cell receptor beta chain sequence. V was clipped by 3 bases and J by 2 bases, with 12 bases between them. The CDR3 runs to 14 residues. The germline CDR1 and CDR2 sequences are SQVTM and ANQGSEA. Produced via immunoSEQ multiplex PCR; TCRdb's table is partial and in-frame only. Of 850,000 to 1,100,000 clones listed, roughly 80% are singletons. The data are from a study of shared clonotypes between healthy human individuals. The sequencing sample was made of memory CD4+ T cells from PBMCs. This sample's subset: CD45RA-negative fraction. This chain connects TRBV29-1 to TRBJ2-3, with D perhaps given as TRBD1 or TRBD2 (6 bases each). The receptor was isolated from a young man in good health. Some clones in this sample may be carry-over from other donors' samples. CDR3 DNA: TGCAGCGTTGATACCCGGGGGCTCACAGATACGCAGTATTTT. Its translation is CSVDTRGLTDTQYF.